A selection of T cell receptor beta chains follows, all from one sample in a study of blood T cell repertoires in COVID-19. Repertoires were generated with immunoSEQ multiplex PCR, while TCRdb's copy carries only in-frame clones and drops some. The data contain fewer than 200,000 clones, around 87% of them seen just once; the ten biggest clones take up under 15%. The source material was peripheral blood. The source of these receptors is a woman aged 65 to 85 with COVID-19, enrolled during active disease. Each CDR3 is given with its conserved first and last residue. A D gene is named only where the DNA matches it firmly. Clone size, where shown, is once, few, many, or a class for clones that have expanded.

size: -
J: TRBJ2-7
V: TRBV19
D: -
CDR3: CASRMDSTYEQYF
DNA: TGTGCCAGTAGGATGGACAGTACCTACGAGCAGTACTTC

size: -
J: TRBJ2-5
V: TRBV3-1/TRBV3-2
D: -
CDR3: CASSQGPDGNHEKTQYF
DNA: TGTGCCAGCAGCCAAGGGCCTGACGGGAATCACGAGAAGACCCAGTACTTC

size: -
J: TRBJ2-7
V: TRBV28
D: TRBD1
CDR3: CASSIGTGAYEQYF
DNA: TGTGCCAGCAGTATCGGGACAGGGGCCTACGAGCAGTACTTC

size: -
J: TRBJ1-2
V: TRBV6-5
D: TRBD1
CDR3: CASSFLQGARYGYTF
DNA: TGTGCCAGCAGTTTTCTACAGGGGGCTAGGTATGGCTACACCTTC

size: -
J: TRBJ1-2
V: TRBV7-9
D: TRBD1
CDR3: CASSPLGQVLYGYTF
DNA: TGTGCCAGCAGCCCCCTGGGACAGGTTCTCTATGGCTACACCTTC

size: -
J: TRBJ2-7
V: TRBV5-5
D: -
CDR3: CASSLGLDRRYEQYF
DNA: TGTGCCAGCAGCTTGGGTCTAGACCGTAGGTACGAGCAGTACTTC

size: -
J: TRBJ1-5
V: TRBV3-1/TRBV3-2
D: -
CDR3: CASSRGAARNQPQHF
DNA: TGTGCCAGCAGCCGAGGTGCGGCCCGCAATCAGCCCCAGCATTTT

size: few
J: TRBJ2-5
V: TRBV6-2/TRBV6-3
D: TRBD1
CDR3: CASSYTGGETQYF
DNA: TGTGCCAGCAGTTATACAGGGGGAGAGACCCAGTACTTC

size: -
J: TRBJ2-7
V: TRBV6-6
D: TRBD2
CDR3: CASSLAGASYEQYF
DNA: TGTGCCAGCAGTTTAGCGGGAGCCTCTTACGAGCAGTACTTC

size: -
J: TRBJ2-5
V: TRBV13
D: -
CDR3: CASSLAPPGETQYF
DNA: TGTGCCAGCAGCTTAGCTCCACCAGGAGAGACCCAGTACTTC

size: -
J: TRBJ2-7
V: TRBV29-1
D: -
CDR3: CSVGRGGDEQYF
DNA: TGCAGCGTTGGGAGGGGAGGAGACGAGCAGTACTTC

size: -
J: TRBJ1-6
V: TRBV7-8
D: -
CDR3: CASSLQPDYNSPLHF
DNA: TGTGCCAGCAGCTTACAACCAGACTATAATTCACCCCTCCACTTT

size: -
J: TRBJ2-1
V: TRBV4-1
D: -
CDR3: CASSQPGMNRVHEQFF
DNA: TGCGCCAGCAGCCAACCAGGGATGAACAGGGTCCATGAGCAGTTCTTC

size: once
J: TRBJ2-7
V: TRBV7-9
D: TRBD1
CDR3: CASSLTGNEQYF
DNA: TGTGCCAGCAGCTTGACAGGGAACGAGCAGTACTTC

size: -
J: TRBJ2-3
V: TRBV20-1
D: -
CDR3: CSAPGVDTQYF
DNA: TGCAGTGCTCCCGGGGTAGATACGCAGTATTTT

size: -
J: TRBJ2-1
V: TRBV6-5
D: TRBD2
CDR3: CASNSGIAQGEQFF
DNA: TGTGCCAGCAATAGCGGGATAGCCCAGGGTGAGCAGTTCTTC

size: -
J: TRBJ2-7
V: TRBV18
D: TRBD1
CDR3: CASSPGTGLNYEQYF
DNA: TGTGCCAGCTCACCTGGGACAGGGCTCAACTACGAGCAGTACTTC

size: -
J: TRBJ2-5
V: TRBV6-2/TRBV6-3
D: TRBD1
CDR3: CASSGTGGGKLTQYF
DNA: TGTGCCAGCAGCGGGACAGGGGGCGGAAAGCTGACCCAGTACTTC

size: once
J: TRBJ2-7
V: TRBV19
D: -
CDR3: CASGQPSYEQYF
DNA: TGTGCCAGCGGACAGCCCTCCTACGAGCAGTACTTC

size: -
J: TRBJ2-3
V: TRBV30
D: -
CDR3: CAWSRGWNTQYF
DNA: TGTGCCTGGAGTAGGGGGTGGAATACGCAGTATTTT

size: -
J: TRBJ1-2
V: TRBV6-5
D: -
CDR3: CASSSQGSYGYTF
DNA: TGTGCCAGCAGTTCGCAGGGGAGCTATGGCTACACCTTC

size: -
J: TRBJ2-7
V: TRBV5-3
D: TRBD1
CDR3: CARSQTDRVREQYF
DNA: TGTGCCAGAAGCCAAACGGACAGGGTTCGCGAGCAGTACTTC

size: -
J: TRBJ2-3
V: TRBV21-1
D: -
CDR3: CASSKISRREKTDTQYF
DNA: TGTGCCAGCAGCAAAATCTCGAGGCGGGAGAAGACAGATACGCAGTATTTT

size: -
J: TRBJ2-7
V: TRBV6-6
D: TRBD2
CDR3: CASSGTSGHSYEQYF
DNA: TGTGCCAGCAGTGGGACTAGCGGACACTCCTACGAGCAGTACTTC

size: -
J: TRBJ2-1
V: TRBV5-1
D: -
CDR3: CASSVDSLSYNEQFF
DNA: TGCGCCAGCAGCGTAGACTCCCTCTCCTACAATGAGCAGTTCTTC

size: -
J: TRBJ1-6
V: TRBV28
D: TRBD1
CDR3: CASRGQEYSPLHF
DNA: TGTGCCAGTAGGGGACAGGAGTATTCACCCCTCCACTTT

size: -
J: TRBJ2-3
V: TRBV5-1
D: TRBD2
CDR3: CASSLATSGADTQYF
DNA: TGCGCCAGCAGCTTGGCGACTAGCGGGGCAGATACGCAGTATTTT

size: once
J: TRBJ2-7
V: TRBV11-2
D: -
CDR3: CASSRTGYDYEQYF
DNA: TGTGCCAGCAGCCGTACGGGTTATGACTACGAGCAGTACTTC

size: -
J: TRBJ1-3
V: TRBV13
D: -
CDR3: CASSFSVSGNTIYF
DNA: TGTGCCAGCAGCTTTTCCGTCTCTGGAAACACCATATATTTT

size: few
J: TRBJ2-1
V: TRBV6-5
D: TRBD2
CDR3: CASRPGLENGEQFF
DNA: TGTGCCAGCAGACCGGGACTAGAAAATGGTGAGCAGTTCTTC

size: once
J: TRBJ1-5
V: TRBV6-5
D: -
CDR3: CASTSVGSQPQHF
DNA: TGTGCCAGCACCAGCGTCGGAAGTCAGCCCCAGCATTTT

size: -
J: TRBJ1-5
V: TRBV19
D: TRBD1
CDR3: CASSIRDRGYDQPQHF
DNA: TGTGCCAGTAGTATCCGGGACAGGGGATACGATCAGCCCCAGCATTTT

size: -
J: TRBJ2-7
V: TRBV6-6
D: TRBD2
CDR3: CASSFQTSGSGEQYF
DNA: TGTGCCAGCAGTTTTCAGACTAGCGGGAGCGGCGAGCAGTACTTC

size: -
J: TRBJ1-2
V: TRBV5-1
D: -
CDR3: CASSFSGADGYTF
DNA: TGCGCCAGCAGCTTTTCAGGGGCTGACGGCTACACCTTC

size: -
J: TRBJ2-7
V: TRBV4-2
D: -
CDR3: CASSQDAGDYEQYF
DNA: TGTGCCAGCAGCCAAGATGCAGGGGACTACGAGCAGTACTTC

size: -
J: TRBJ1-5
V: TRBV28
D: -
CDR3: CASKPSGAGALLQPQHF
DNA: TGTGCCAGCAAGCCAAGCGGTGCAGGGGCGCTCCTCCAGCCCCAGCATTTT

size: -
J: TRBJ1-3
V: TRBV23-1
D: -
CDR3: CASSQSKLLSGNTIYF
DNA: TGCGCCAGCAGTCAATCGAAGCTCCTCTCTGGAAACACCATATATTTT

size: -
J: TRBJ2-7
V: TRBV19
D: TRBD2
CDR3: CASSKGLAGEGEQYF
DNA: TGTGCCAGTAGTAAGGGACTAGCGGGAGAGGGCGAGCAGTACTTC

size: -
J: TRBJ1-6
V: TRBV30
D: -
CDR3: CAWILPQGSNSPLHF
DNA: TGTGCCTGGATCCTCCCACAGGGCTCTAATTCACCCCTCCACTTT

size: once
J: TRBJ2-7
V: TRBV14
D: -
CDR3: CASSPGLLSYEQYF
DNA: TGTGCCAGCAGCCCGGGACTTCTCTCCTACGAGCAGTACTTC

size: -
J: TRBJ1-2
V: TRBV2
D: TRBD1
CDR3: CASSDRDRGYGYTF
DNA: TGTGCCAGCAGTGACCGGGACAGGGGCTATGGCTACACCTTC

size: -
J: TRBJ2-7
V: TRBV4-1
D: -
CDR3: CASSQEVQVWSYEQYF
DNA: TGCGCCAGCAGCCAAGAGGTACAGGTTTGGTCCTACGAGCAGTACTTC

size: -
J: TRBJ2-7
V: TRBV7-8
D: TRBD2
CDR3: CASSLPTSGVSYEQYF
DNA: TGTGCCAGCAGCTTGCCGACTAGCGGAGTCTCCTACGAGCAGTACTTC

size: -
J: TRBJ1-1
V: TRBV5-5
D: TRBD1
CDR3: CASSQTGFTEAFF
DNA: TGTGCCAGCAGCCAGACAGGGTTCACTGAAGCTTTCTTT

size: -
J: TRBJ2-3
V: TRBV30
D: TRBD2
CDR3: CAWSRKTAGVESDTQYF
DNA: TGTGCCTGGTCCCGAAAAACAGCGGGAGTTGAATCAGATACGCAGTATTTT

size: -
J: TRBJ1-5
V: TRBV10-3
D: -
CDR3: CAISELAGNQPQHF
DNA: TGTGCCATCAGTGAGTTAGCAGGCAATCAGCCCCAGCATTTT

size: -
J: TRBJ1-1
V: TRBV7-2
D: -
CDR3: CASSLGAGTEAFF
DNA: TGTGCCAGCAGCTTAGGGGCGGGGACTGAAGCTTTCTTT

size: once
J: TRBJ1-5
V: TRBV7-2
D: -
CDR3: CASRPSGQSNQPQHF
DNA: TGTGCCAGCAGGCCCTCTGGACAGAGCAATCAGCCCCAGCATTTT

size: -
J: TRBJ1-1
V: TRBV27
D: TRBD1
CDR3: CASRVRQGTLNTEAFF
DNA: TGTGCCAGCAGGGTGAGACAGGGGACTTTGAACACTGAAGCTTTCTTT

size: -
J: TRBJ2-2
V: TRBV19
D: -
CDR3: CASSMTTRYSNTGELFF
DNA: TGTGCCAGTAGTATGACCACTAGATACTCGAACACCGGGGAGCTGTTTTTT

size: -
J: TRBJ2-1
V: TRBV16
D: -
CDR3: CASSQGESSYNEQFF
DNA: TGTGCCAGCAGCCAAGGGGAGAGCTCCTACAATGAGCAGTTCTTC

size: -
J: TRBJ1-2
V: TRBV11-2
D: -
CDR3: CASSLVLYGYTF
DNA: TGTGCCAGCAGCTTAGTTCTCTATGGCTACACCTTC

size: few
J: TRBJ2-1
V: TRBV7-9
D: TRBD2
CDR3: CASSLAGGSQYNEQFF
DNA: TGTGCCAGCAGCTTAGCGGGCGGGAGTCAGTACAATGAGCAGTTCTTC

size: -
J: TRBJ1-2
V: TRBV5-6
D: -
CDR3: CASSSTDVGVYGYTF
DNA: TGTGCCAGCAGCTCGACTGATGTTGGAGTCTATGGCTACACCTTC